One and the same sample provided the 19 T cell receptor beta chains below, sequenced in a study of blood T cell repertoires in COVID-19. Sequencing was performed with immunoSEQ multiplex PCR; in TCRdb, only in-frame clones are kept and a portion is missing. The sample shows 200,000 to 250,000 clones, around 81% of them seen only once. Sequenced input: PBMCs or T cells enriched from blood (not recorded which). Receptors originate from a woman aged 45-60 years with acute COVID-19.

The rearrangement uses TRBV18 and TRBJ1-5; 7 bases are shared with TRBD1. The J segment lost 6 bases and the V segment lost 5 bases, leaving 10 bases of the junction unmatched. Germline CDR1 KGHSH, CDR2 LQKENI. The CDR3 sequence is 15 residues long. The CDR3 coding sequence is TGTGCCAGCTCATTCCGACAGGGAGAGGGTCAGCCCCAGCATTTT. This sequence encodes CASSFRQGEGQPQHF.

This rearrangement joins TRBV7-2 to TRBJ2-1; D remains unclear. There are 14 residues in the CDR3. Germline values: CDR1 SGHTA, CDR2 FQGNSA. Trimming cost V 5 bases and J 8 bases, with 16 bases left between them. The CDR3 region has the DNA TGTGCCAGCAGCGTGGCGACCCCTGGGCATGAGCAGTTCTTC. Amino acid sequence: CASSVATPGHEQFF.

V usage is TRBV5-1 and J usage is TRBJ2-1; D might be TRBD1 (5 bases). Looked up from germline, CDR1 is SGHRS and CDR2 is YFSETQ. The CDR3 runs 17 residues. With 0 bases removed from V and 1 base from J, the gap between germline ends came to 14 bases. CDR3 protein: CASSLVPGRLSYNEQFF. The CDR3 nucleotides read TGCGCCAGCAGCTTGGTTCCAGGGCGATTATCCTACAATGAGCAGTTCTTC.

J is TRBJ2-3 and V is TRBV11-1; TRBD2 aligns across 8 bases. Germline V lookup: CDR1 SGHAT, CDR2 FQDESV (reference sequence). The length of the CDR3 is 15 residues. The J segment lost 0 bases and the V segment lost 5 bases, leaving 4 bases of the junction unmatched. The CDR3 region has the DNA TGTGCCAGCAGCCGTAGCGGGACAAGCACAGATACGCAGTATTTT. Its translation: CASSRSGTSTDTQYF. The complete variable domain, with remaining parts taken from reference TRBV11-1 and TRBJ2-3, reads EAEVAQSPRYKITEKSQAVAFWCDPISGHATLYWYRQILGQGPELLVQFQDESVVDDSQLPKDRFSAERLKGVDSTLKIQPAELGDSAMYLCASSRSGTSTDTQYFGPGTRLTVL.

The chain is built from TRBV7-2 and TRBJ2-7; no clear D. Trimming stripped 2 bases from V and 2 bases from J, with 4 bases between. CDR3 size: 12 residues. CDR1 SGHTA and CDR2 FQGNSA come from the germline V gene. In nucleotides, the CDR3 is TGTGCCAGCAGCTTACAGACCTACGAGCAGTACTTC. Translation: CASSLQTYEQYF. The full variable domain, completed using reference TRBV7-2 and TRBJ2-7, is GAGVSQSPSNKVTEKGKDVELRCDPISGHTALYWYRQSLGQGLEFLIYFQGNSAPDKSGLPSDRFSAERTGGSVSTLTIQRTQQEDSAVYLCASSLQTYEQYFGPGTRLTVT.

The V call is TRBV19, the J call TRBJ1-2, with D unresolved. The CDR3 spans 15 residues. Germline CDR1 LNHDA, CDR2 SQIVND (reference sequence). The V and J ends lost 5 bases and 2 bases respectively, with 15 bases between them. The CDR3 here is CASSATWTGNYGYTF. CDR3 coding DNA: TGTGCCAGTAGTGCCACTTGGACGGGAAACTATGGCTACACCTTC. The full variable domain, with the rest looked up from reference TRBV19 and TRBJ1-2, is DGGITQSPKYLFRKEGQNVTLSCEQNLNHDAMYWYRQDPGQGLRLIYYSQIVNDFQKGDIAEGYSVSREKKESFPLTVTSAQKNPTAFYLCASSATWTGNYGYTFGSGTRLTVV.

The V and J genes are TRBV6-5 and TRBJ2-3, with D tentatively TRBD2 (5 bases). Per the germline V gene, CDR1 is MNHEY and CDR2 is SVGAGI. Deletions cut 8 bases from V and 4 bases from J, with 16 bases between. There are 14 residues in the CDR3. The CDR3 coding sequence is TGTGCCAGCCGATCGCAGTTGGAGGCAGATACGCAGTATTTT. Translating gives CASRSQLEADTQYF.

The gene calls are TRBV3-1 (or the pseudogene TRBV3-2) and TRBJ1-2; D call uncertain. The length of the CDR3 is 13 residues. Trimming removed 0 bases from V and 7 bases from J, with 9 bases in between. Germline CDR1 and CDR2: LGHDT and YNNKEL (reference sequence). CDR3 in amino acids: CASSQEVSSGYTF. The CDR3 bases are TGTGCCAGCAGCCAAGAGGTCTCGAGTGGCTACACCTTC.

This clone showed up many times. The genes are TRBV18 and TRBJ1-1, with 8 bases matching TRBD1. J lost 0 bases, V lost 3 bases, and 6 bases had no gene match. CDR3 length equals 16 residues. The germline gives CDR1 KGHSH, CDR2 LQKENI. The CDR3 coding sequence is TGTGCCAGCTCACCGGGACAGGCTAACCTGAACACTGAAGCTTTCTTT. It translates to CASSPGQANLNTEAFF. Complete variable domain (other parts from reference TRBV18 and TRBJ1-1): NAGVMQNPRHLVRRRGQEARLRCSPMKGHSHVYWYRQLPEEGLKFMVYLQKENIIDESGMPKERFSAEFPKEGPSILRIQQVVRGDSAAYFCASSPGQANLNTEAFFGQGTRLTVV.

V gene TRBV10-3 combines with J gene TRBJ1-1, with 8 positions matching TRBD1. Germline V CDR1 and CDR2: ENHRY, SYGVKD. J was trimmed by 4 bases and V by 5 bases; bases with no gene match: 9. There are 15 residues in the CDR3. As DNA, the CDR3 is TGTGCCATCAGTCGAACAGGGGGGGGTTTCACTGAAGCTTTCTTT. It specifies CAISRTGGGFTEAFF.

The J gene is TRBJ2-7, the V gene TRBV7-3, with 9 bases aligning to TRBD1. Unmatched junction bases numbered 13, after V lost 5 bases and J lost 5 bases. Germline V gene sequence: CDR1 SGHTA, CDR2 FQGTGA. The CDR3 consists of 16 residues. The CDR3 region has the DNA TGTGCCAGCAGCCTATGGTCCGGGACAGGGATTGACGAGCAGTACTTC. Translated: CASSLWSGTGIDEQYF.

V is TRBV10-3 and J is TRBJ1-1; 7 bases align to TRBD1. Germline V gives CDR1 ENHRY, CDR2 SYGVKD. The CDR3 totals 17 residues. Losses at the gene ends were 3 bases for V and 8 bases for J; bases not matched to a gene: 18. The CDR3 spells CAISDLTRGAYFREAFF. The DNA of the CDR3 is TGTGCCATCAGTGATTTAACCAGGGGGGCTTACTTCAGGGAAGCTTTCTTT.

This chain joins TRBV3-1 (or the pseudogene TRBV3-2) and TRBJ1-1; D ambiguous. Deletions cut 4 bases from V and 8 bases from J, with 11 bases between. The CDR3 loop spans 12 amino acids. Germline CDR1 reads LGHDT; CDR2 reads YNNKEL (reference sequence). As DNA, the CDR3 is TGTGCCAGCAGCCTTCTGGGAGGGGAAGCTTTCTTT. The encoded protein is CASSLLGGEAFF.

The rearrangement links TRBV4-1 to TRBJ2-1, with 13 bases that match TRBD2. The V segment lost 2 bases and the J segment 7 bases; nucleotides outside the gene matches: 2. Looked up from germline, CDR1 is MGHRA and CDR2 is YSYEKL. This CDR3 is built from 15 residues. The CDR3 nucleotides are TGCGCCAGCAGCCAAACACTAGCGGGGGGGAATGAGCAGTTCTTC. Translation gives CASSQTLAGGNEQFF.

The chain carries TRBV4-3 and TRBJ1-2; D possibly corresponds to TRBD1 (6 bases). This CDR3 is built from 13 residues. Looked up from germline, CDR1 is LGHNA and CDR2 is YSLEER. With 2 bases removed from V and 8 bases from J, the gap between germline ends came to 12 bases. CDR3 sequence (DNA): TGCGCCAGCAGCCAATTACAGGGCCGCGGCTACACCTTC. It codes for CASSQLQGRGYTF.

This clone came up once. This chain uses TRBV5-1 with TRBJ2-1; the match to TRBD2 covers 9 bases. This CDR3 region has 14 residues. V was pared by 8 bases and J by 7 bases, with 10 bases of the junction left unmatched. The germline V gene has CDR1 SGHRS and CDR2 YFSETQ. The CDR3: CASSGTSITNEQFF. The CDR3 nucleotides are TGCGCCAGTTCCGGGACTAGCATTACAAATGAGCAGTTCTTC.

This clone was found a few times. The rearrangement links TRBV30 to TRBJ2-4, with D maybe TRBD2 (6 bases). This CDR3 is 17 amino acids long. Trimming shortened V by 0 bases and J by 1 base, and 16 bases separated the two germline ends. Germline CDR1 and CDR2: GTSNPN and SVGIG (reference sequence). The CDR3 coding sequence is TGTGCCTGGAGTGTTCATGGCCGGGGGTTTGCCAAAAACATTCAGTACTTC. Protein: CAWSVHGRGFAKNIQYF.

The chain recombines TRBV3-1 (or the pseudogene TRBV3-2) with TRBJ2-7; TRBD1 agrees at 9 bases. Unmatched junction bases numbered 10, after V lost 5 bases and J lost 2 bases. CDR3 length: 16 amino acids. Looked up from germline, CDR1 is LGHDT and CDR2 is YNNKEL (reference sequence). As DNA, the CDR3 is TGTGCCAGCAGCGAAGCCCCGGGACAGGGTCCCTACGAGCAGTACTTC. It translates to CASSEAPGQGPYEQYF.

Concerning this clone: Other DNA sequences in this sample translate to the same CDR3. CDR3 sequence reads: CASSTRGLNTGELFF. The DNA for the CDR3 is TGTGCCAGCAGTACCAGGGGCCTTAACACCGGGGAGCTGTTTTTT. V usage is TRBV27 and J usage is TRBJ2-2; D perhaps matches TRBD1 (6 bases). Looked up from germline, CDR1 is MNHEY and CDR2 is SMNVEV (reference sequence). V lost 5 bases and J 2 bases, leaving 12 bases between the germline ends. The CDR3 covers 15 residues.